Described below is a single TCR beta chain sequence and its context. Authors' processing steps: The authors estimated nucleated cell counts from reference gene primer amplification. TCRdb keeps only in-frame clones here, not all; method: immunoSEQ multiplex PCR. For V, J and clone size, that table is used; D and trimming come from the DNA. The data show about 240,000 clones, 80% to 90% seen once. These data originate in a study of blood T cell repertoires in COVID-19. About the study: The United States, Italy and Spain were the sources of the acute and convalescent COVID-19 samples. T cells, B-cell-depleted T cells, or PBMCs supplied cDNA or gDNA.

The sequence derives from a man aged 45 to 65 with acute or convalescent COVID-19. What was sequenced was peripheral blood.

This CDR3 is CASSVGTRGPYEQYF. CDR3 DNA: TGTGCCAGCAGCGTAGGGACTAGGGGTCCCTACGAGCAGTACTTC. The chain couples TRBV9 to TRBJ2-7, with 7 bases aligning to TRBD2. The V gene's germline CDR1 is SGDLS and CDR2 YYNGEE. J gave up 2 bases and V 0 bases, and 5 bases lay outside the gene matches. This CDR3 contains 15 residues.